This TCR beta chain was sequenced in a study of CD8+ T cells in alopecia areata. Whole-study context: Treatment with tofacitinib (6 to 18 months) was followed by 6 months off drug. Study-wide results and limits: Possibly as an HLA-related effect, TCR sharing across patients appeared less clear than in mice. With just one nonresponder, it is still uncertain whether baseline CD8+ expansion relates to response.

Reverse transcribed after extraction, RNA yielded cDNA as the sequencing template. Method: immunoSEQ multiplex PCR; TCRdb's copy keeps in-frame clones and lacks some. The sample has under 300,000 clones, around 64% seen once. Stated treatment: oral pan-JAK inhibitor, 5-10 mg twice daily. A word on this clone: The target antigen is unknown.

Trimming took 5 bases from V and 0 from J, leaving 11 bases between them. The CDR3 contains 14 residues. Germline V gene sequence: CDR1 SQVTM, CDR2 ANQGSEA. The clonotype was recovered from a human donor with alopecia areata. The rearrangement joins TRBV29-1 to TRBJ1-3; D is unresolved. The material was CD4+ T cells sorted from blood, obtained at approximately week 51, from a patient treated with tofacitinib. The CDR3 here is CSVSKSSSGNTIYF. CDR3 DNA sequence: TGCAGCGTTTCGAAATCATCCTCTGGAAACACCATATATTTT.